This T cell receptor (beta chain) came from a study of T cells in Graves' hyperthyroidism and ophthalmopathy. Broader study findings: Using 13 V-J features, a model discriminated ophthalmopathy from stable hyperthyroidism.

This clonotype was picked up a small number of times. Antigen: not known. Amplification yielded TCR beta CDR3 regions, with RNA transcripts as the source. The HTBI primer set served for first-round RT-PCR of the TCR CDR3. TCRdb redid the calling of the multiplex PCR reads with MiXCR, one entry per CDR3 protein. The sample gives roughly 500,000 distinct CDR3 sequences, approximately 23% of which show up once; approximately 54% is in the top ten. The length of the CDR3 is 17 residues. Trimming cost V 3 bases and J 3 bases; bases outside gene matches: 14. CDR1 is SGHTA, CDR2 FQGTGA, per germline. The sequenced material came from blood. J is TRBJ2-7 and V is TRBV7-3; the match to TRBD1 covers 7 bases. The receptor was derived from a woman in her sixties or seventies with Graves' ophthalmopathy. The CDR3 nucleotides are TGTGCCAGCAGCTTCAGCGCCGGGACAGTTATTAACTACGAGCAGTACTTC. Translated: CASSFSAGTVINYEQYF.